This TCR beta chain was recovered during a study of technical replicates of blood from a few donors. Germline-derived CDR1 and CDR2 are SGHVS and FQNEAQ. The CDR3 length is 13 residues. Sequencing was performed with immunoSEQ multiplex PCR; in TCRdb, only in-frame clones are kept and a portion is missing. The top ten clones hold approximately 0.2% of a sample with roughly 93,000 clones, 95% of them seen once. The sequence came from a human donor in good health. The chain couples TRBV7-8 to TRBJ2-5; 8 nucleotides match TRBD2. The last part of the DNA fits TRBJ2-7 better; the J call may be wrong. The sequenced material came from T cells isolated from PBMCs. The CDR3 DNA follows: TGTGCCAGCCGAAGGAGCGGGAGCTACGAGCAGTACTTC. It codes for CASRRSGSYEQYF.